The entry below describes one T cell receptor beta chain. The antigen is undetermined. The data were obtained in a study of siplizumab effects on memory and regulatory T cells. Findings and limits, study-wide: Naive or memory phenotype assignment was not possible for roughly 80-95% of proliferating CD4+ or CD8+ clones. Tracing alloreactive clones into unstimulated subsets worked for only a minor fraction of them. The diversity of naive T cells seemed greater than that of memory cells, and their alloresponse contribution seemed major.

Deletions cut 5 bases from V and 10 bases from J, with 9 bases between. Germline-derived CDR1 and CDR2 are SEHNR and FQNEAQ (reference sequence). The CDR3 contains 11 residues. Around 9.1 x 10^4 TCR templates per sample were sequenced. The table came from immunoSEQ multiplex PCR; TCRdb's copy has only in-frame clones and leaves some out. The sample includes tens of thousands of clones, under 95% seen only once; the top ten take about 27%. Source material: CD8+ T cells sorted from blood. This clonotype was sampled from a human donor in good health. This rearrangement joins TRBV7-9 to TRBJ2-1; D possibly corresponds to TRBD2 (6 bases). CDR3 amino acids: CASSPGLEQFF. The CDR3 coding sequence is TGTGCCAGCAGCCCAGGACTAGAGCAGTTCTTC.